This TCR beta chain was sequenced during a study of OX40 agonist ivuxolimab in advanced cancers. The CDR3 length is 15 residues. Trimming took 0 bases from V and 6 from J, leaving 15 bases between them. The germline V gene encodes CDR1 GTSNPN and CDR2 SVGIG (reference sequence). TCRdb's copy holds only in-frame clones and misses some; the assay was immunoSEQ multiplex PCR. The table includes under 45,000 clones, around 85% detected once. Study outcomes and limitations: The study observed clonal expansion of CD4+ and CD8+ blood T cells by week 6 at 0.1 to 3.0 mg/kg.

Regarding this clone: Its antigen is still unknown.

The input for sequencing was CD4+ or CD8+ T cells sorted from blood, taken in a trial of the OX40 agonist ivuxolimab. The V gene is TRBV30, the J gene TRBJ2-1; perhaps TRBD2 as D (5 bases). The TCR was taken from an adult with an advanced solid tumor such as melanoma, head and neck, liver or kidney cancer. The CDR3 coding sequence is TGTGCCTGGAGTGTAAGGACTCGGTTTGGCAATGAGCAGTTCTTC. Encoded protein: CAWSVRTRFGNEQFF.